The 15 T cell receptor beta chains below all came from one sample that was sequenced in a study of T cells in localized non-small cell lung cancer. Clones were read by immunoSEQ multiplex PCR, and TCRdb kept only the in-frame ones, dropping some. The sample lists around 4,400 clones, about 31% seen once, with 8.2% in the top ten. Sequenced here: lung tumor tissue, sampled before any cancer treatment. The source is a male donor aged 60 or over with stage I lung adenocarcinoma.

This clone was detected only a few times. The rearrangement joins TRBV23-1 to TRBJ1-1, with a possible D match to TRBD1 (6 bases). TRBV23-1 is an open reading frame, and its role is uncertain. CDR3 length equals 16 residues. V was trimmed by 3 bases and J by 1 base, leaving 15 bases between them. The chain's CDR3 is CASSHNRVGTNTEAFF. The CDR3 region has the DNA TGCGCCAGCAGTCATAACAGGGTTGGGACGAACACTGAAGCTTTCTTT.

The chain couples TRBV10-3 to TRBJ1-2; D not resolved. CDR1 is ENHRY and CDR2 is SYGVKD in the germline V gene. This CDR3 has 12 amino acids. Deletions cut 4 bases from V and 4 bases from J, with 7 bases between. Written as DNA, the CDR3 is TGTGCCATCAGTGCCGGTCCCTATGGCTACACCTTC. Protein: CAISAGPYGYTF.

The V gene is TRBV29-1, the J gene TRBJ2-1; TRBD1 matches 11 bases. J gave up 9 bases and V 4 bases, and 2 bases lay outside the gene matches. Germline values: CDR1 SQVTM, CDR2 ANQGSEA. The CDR3 loop spans 12 amino acids. The CDR3 sequence: CSVGGQGGEQFF. The CDR3 nucleotides read TGCAGCGTTGGGGGACAGGGGGGTGAGCAGTTCTTC.

The chain couples TRBV10-3 to TRBJ1-5; tentative D call: TRBD1 (6 bases). CDR1 ENHRY and CDR2 SYGVKD come from the germline V gene. CDR3 size: 16 residues. V gave up 10 bases and J gave up 0 bases, with 19 bases separating them. The chain's CDR3 is CARPCTGNYSNQPQHF. The CDR3 DNA follows: TGTGCCAGGCCATGCACAGGGAACTATAGCAATCAGCCCCAGCATTTT.

J is TRBJ1-1 and V is TRBV11-3; D is uncertain. The CDR3 has 16 residues. CDR1 is SGHNT and CDR2 is YENEEA in the germline V gene. Between the trimmed V and J ends, which lost 5 bases and 1 base, there was a span of 17 bases. DNA for the CDR3: TGTGCCAGCAGCCCCGGCGGCGGAATACCGAACACTGAAGCTTTCTTT. Its protein is CASSPGGGIPNTEAFF.

The gene calls are TRBV25-1 and TRBJ1-5; D not resolved. Looked up from germline, CDR1 is MGHDK and CDR2 is SYGVNS. V shed 0 bases and J shed 7 bases, with 10 bases lying between them. The CDR3 is made up of 14 amino acids. The CDR3 sequence: CASSEYGGGQPQHF. Here the CDR3 DNA reads TGTGCCAGCAGTGAATATGGAGGTGGGCAGCCCCAGCATTTT.

This clone was seen more than once but under ten times. The chain links TRBV30 to TRBJ2-2; TRBD1 matches at 7 bases. This CDR3 is built from 16 residues. With 0 bases clipped from V and 1 base from J, the junction kept 5 bases outside the gene matches. CDR1 GTSNPN and CDR2 SVGIG come from the germline V gene (reference sequence). Here the CDR3 reads CAWSVLGQLNTGELFF. The CDR3 DNA sequence: TGTGCCTGGAGTGTACTGGGACAGTTGAACACCGGGGAGCTGTTTTTT.

This clone showed up just a few times. This rearrangement joins TRBV30 to TRBJ1-1; D is unclear. The V gene lost 0 bases and the J gene lost 10 bases, with 18 bases spanning the gap. Germline lookup yields CDR1 GTSNPN and CDR2 SVGIG (reference sequence). This CDR3 contains 14 residues. CDR3 amino acids: CAWSVRGGLLRAFF. As DNA, the CDR3 is TGTGCCTGGAGTGTACGGGGAGGCCTCCTTCGAGCTTTCTTT.

The gene calls are TRBV19 and TRBJ1-6, with D perhaps TRBD1 (6 bases). Germline V gene sequence: CDR1 LNHDA, CDR2 SQIVND (reference sequence). The CDR3 has 15 amino acids. V was trimmed by 6 bases and J by 5 bases, leaving 14 bases between them. CDR3 amino acids: CASSESGTNNSPLHF. The CDR3 DNA follows: TGTGCCAGTAGCGAATCCGGGACAAATAATTCACCCCTCCACTTT.

This sequence joins TRBV25-1 and TRBJ2-2; possible D gene TRBD2, 6 bases. The length of the CDR3 is 14 residues. The ends were cut back, 6 bases at V and 3 bases at J, with 11 bases in the middle. In germline, CDR1 is MGHDK, CDR2 SYGVNS. The CDR3 sequence: CASRRREDTGELFF. The CDR3 DNA is TGTGCCAGCAGAAGGAGGGAGGACACCGGGGAGCTGTTTTTT. The whole variable domain, remainder taken from reference TRBV25-1 and TRBJ2-2, is EADIYQTPRYLVIGTGKKITLECSQTMGHDKMYWYQQDPGMELHLIHYSYGVNSTEKGDLSSESTVSRIRTEHFPLTLESARPSHTSQYLCASRRREDTGELFFGEGSRLTVL.

This clone was counted a few times. V usage is TRBV6-8 and J usage is TRBJ2-1; D gene uncertain. V was clipped by 5 bases and J by 5 bases, with 13 bases between them. The CDR3 is 14 amino acids. Germline assignment: CDR1 MNHGY and CDR2 SAAAGT. In DNA form, the CDR3 reads TGTGCCAGCAGTGACCCTTCGATTCACAATGAGCAGTTCTTC. It is translated as CASSDPSIHNEQFF.

The chain is built from TRBV11-3 and TRBJ2-2; 7 bases fit TRBD1. Germline values: CDR1 SGHNT, CDR2 YENEEA. V dropped 1 base and J dropped 6; count of bases not matched to a gene: 2. CDR3 length: 14 amino acids. The CDR3 DNA reads as TGTGCCAGCAGCTTAGGACAGGGATCCGGGGAGCTGTTTTTT. It yields the protein CASSLGQGSGELFF.

V and J are TRBV28 and TRBJ2-6; D unclear. The germline gives CDR1 MDHEN, CDR2 SYDVKM. Trimming removed 6 bases from V and 0 bases from J, with 9 bases in between. The CDR3 consists of 15 residues. The DNA for the CDR3 is TGTGCCAGCAGCTCGACCCACTCTGGGGCCAACGTCCTGACTTTC. Its protein product is CASSSTHSGANVLTF. Based on the CDR3 plus reference TRBV28 and TRBJ2-6, the full variable domain is DVKVTQSSRYLVKRTGEKVFLECVQDMDHENMFWYRQDPGLGLRLIYFSYDVKMKEKGDIPEGYSVSREKKERFSLILESASTNQTSMYLCASSSTHSGANVLTFGAGSRLTVL.

V usage is TRBV5-1 and J usage is TRBJ2-2; no clear D gene. The CDR3 is made up of 15 amino acids. V was cut by 1 base and J by 5 bases, with 12 bases left in between. Looked up from germline, CDR1 is SGHRS and CDR2 is YFSETQ. The CDR3 here is CASSLQTASTGELFF. Written as DNA, the CDR3 is TGCGCCAGCAGCTTGCAAACCGCGTCAACCGGGGAGCTGTTTTTT.

This clone was counted only a few times. In DNA, the CDR3 is TGTGCTAGTGGTTTGTGGGATGCTAATTCACCCCTCCACTTT. It is translated as CASGLWDANSPLHF. The V gene is TRBV12-5, the J gene TRBJ1-6; D unresolved. V gave up 2 bases and J gave up 6 bases, with 8 bases separating them. The CDR3 spans 14 residues. The germline CDR1 and CDR2 sequences are LGHNT and FRNRAP.